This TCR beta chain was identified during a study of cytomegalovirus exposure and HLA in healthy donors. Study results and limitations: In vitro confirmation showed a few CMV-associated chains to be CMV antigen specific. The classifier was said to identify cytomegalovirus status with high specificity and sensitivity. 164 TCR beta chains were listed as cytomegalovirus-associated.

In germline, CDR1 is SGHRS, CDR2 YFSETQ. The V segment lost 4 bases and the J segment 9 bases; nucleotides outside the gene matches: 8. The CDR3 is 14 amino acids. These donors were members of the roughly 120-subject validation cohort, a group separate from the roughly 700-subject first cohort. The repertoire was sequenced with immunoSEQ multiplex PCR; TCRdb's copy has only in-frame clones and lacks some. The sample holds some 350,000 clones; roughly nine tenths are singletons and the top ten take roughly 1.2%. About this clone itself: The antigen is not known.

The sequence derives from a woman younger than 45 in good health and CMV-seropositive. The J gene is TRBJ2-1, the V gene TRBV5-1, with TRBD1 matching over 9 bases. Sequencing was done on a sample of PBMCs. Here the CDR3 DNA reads TGCGCCAGCAGCAACTTACAGGGGGCGAGTGAGCAGTTCTTC. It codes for CASSNLQGASEQFF.